The present entry profiles one T cell receptor beta chain with its context. Its specificity is not known. The data originate from a study of cytomegalovirus exposure and HLA in healthy donors. Germline V gene data show CDR1 as MNHNS and CDR2 as SASEGT. Trimming removed 8 bases from V and 5 bases from J, with 8 bases in between. This CDR3 contains 11 residues. The PCR employed 60 Vbeta primers together with 13 Jbeta primers. Generated by immunoSEQ multiplex PCR, the TCRdb table keeps only in-frame clones and is missing some. The data hold about 150,000 clones, with 65% to 85% observed a single time. The study's findings and limits: Later analysis revealed greater clonal expansion in HLA-associated TCR beta chains than in equally common others. Later analysis associated a missense DCLRE1C variant with TCR beta V- and J-gene trimming. Presence/absence analyses rested on an assumption that sequencing depth was roughly uniform across donors.

Input material: PBMCs. This chain links TRBV6-1 with TRBJ2-3; D remains ambiguous. The receptor's source is a woman aged 35 to 49 in good health and CMV-seropositive. Here the CDR3 reads CASSFRDTQYF. The CDR3 DNA reads TGTGCCAGCTCCTTTAGAGATACGCAGTATTTT.